What follows is one T cell receptor beta chain and its context. The record originates from a study of T cell changes during pregnancy in multiple sclerosis. The CDR3 consists of 13 residues. CDR1 and CDR2 from the germline V gene are MNHEY and SMNVEV (reference sequence). V shed 8 bases, J shed 4 bases, and the junction held 7 bases outside the gene matches. Produced via immunoSEQ multiplex PCR; TCRdb's table is partial and in-frame only. This sample carries tens of thousands of clones, over 75% of them seen once, and the ten largest clones take roughly 2%. This sequence was found in a female donor in good health, enrolled as a control in a pregnancy study. The chain links TRBV27 to TRBJ1-2; 7 bases are shared with TRBD1. Sequencing was performed on peripheral blood, taken in the first trimester of pregnancy. The CDR3 region is CASGTASAYGYTF. The CDR3 coding sequence is TGTGCCAGCGGGACAGCGTCCGCCTATGGCTACACCTTC.